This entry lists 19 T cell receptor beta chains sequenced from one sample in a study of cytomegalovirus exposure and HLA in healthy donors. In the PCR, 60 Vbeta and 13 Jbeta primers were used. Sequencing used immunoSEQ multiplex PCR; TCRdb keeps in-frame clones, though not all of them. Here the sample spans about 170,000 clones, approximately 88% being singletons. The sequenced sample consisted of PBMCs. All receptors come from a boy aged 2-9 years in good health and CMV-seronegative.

The CDR3: CASSLARGQGIETQYF. In DNA, the CDR3 is TGTGCCAGCAGCTTGGCGAGAGGACAGGGAATAGAGACCCAGTACTTC. The J gene is TRBJ2-5, the V gene TRBV5-6, with 8 bases identical to TRBD1. Germline V lookup: CDR1 SGHDT, CDR2 YYEEEE. The V segment lost 0 bases and the J segment 4 bases; nucleotides outside the gene matches: 8. The CDR3 is made up of 16 amino acids.

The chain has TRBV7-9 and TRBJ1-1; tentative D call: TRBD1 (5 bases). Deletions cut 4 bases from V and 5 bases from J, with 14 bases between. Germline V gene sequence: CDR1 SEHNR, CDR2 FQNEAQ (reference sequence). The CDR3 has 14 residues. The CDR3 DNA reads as TGTGCCAGCAGCTGGGGGACTTGGGGGACTGAAGCTTTCTTT. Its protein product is CASSWGTWGTEAFF.

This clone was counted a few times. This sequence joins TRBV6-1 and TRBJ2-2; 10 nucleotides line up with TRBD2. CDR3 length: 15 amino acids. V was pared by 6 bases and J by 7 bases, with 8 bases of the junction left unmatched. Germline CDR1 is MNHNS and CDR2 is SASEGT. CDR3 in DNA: TGTGCCAGCAGCCGCAAGCGGGAGGGAGTCGGGGAGCTGTTTTTT. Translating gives CASSRKREGVGELFF.

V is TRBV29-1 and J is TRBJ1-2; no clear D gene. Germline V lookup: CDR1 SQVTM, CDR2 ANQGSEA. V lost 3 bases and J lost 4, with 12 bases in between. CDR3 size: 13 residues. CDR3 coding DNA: TGCAGCGTTGATCCCGCCGCCAGCTATGGCTACACCTTC. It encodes CSVDPAASYGYTF. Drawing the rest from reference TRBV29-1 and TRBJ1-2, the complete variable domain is SAVISQKPSRDICQRGTSLTIQCQVDSQVTMMFWYRQQPGQSLTLIATANQGSEATYESGFVIDKFPISRPNLTFSTLTVSNMSPEDSSIYLCSVDPAASYGYTFGSGTRLTVV.

The CDR3 here is CASSSAGGMGGETQYF. The CDR3 DNA reads TGTGCCAGCAGCTCAGCCGGGGGGATGGGAGGAGAGACCCAGTACTTC. V gene TRBV11-2 combines with J gene TRBJ2-5; the match to TRBD2 covers 7 bases. Trimming cost V 4 bases and J 4 bases; bases outside gene matches: 12. Germline CDR1 and CDR2: SGHAT and FQNNGV. The length of the CDR3 is 16 residues.

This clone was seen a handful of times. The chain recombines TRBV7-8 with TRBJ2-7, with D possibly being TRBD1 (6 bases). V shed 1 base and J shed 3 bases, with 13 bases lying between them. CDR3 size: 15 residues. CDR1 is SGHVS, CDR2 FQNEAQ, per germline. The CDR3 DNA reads TGTGCCAGCAGCTTAGGGCACAGGGATTACTACGAGCAGTACTTC. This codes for CASSLGHRDYYEQYF.

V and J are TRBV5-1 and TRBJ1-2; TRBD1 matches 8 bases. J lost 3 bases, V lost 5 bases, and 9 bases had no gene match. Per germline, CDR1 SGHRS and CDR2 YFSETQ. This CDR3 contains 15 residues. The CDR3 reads CASRDGPGQDYGYTF. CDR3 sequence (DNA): TGCGCCAGCAGAGACGGACCGGGACAGGACTATGGCTACACCTTC.

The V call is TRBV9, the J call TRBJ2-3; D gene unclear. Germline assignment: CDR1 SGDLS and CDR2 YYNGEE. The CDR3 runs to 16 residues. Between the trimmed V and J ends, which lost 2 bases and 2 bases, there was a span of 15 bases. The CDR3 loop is CASSVLGEELTDTQYF. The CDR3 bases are TGTGCCAGCAGCGTCTTAGGAGAGGAACTCACAGATACGCAGTATTTT.

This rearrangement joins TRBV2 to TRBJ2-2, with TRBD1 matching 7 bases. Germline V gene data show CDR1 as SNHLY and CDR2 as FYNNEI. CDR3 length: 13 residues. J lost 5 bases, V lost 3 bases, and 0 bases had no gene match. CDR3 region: CASSDRGTGELFF. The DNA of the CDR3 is TGTGCCAGCAGTGACAGGGGGACCGGGGAGCTGTTTTTT.

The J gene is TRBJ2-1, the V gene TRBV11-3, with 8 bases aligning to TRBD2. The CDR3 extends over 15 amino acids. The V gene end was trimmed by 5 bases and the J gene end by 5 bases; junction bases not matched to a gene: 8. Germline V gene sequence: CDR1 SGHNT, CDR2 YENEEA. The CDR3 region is CASSPGGRGDNEQFF. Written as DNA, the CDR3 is TGTGCCAGCAGCCCCGGGGGGCGGGGGGACAATGAGCAGTTCTTC.

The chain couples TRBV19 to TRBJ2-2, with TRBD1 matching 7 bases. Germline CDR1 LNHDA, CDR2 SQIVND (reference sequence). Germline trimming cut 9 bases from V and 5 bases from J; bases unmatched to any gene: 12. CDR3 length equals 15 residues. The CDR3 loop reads CASARQGGRTGELFF. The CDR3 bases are TGTGCCAGCGCTAGACAGGGTGGTCGAACCGGGGAGCTGTTTTTT.

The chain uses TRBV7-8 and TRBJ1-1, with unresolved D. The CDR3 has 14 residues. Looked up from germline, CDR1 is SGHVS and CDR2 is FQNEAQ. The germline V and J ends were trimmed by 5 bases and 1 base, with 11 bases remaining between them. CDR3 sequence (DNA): TGTGCCAGCAGCCGATCGGCGGGGAACACTGAAGCTTTCTTT. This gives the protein CASSRSAGNTEAFF.

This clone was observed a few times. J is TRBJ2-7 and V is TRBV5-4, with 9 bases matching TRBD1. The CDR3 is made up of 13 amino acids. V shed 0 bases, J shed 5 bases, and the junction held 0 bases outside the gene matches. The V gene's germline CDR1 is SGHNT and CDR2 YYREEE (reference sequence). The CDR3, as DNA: TGTGCCAGCAGCTTGGGACAGGGGGACGAGCAGTACGTC. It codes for CASSLGQGDEQYV.

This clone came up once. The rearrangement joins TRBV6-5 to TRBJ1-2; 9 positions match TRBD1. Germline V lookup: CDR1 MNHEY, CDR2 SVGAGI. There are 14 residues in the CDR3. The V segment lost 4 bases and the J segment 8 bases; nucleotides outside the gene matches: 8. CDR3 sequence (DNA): TGTGCCAGCAGTTTGATAACAGGGGGCGACGGCTACACCTTC. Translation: CASSLITGGDGYTF.

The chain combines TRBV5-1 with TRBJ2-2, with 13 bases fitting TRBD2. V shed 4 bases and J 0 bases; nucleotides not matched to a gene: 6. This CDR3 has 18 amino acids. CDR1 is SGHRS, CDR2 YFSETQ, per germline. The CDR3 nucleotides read TGCGCCAGCAGCCGGACTAGCGGGAGAAATGCGAACACCGGGGAGCTGTTTTTT. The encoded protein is CASSRTSGRNANTGELFF.

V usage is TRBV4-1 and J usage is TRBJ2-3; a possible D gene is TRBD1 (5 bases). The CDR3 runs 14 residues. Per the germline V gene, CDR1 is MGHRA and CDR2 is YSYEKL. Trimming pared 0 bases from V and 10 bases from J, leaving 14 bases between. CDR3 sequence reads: CASSQDTARGAQYF. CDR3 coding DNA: TGCGCCAGCAGCCAAGATACGGCTAGGGGCGCGCAGTATTTT.

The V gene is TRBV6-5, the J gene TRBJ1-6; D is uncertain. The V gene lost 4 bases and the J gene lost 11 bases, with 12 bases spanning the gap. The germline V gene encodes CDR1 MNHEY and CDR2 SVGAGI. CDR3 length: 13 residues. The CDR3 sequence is CASSSKHPAPLHF. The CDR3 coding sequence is TGTGCCAGCAGTTCGAAACACCCCGCACCCCTCCACTTT.

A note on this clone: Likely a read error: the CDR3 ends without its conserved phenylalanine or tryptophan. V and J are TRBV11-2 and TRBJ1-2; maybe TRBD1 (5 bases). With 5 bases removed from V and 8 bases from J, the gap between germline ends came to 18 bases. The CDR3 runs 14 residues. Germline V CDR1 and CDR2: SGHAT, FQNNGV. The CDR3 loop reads CASSRPGESGGYTL. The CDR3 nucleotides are TGTGCCAGCAGCCGTCCGGGGGAAAGCGGAGGCTACACCCTC.

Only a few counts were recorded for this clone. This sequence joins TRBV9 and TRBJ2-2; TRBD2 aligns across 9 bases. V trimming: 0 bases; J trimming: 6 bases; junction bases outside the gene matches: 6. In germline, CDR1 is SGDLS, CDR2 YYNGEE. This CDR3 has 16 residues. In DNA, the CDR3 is TGTGCCAGCAGCGTAGCTCCAGCGGGGGGTCCCGGGGAGCTGTTTTTT. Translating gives CASSVAPAGGPGELFF.